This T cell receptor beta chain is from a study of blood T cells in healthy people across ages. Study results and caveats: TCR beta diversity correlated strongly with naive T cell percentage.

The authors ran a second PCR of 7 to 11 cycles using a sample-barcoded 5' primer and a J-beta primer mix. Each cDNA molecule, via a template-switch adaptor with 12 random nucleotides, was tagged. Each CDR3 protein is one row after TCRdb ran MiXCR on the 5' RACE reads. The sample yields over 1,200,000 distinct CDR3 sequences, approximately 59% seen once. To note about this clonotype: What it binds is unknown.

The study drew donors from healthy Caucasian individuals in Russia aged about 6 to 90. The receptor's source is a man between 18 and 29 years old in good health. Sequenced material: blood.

The CDR3 protein is CASSRPSRLGEDEQYF. The DNA of the CDR3 is TGTGCCAGCAGTCGCCCCTCGCGGTTAGGGGAGGACGAGCAGTACTTC. The chain carries TRBV6-5 and TRBJ2-5, with D possibly being TRBD2 (6 bases). TRBJ2-7 explains the end of the DNA better; the J call may be wrong. CDR3 size: 16 residues. Per germline, CDR1 MNHEY and CDR2 SVGAGI.